This note documents a single T cell receptor beta chain sequence. This entry comes from a study of T-cell reconstitution after alpha-beta-depleted transplantation in children. Unique molecular identifiers were incorporated when the TCRbeta library was constructed. A single record per CDR3 protein comes from TCRdb applying MiXCR to the PCR reads. The table records 200,000 to 250,000 distinct CDR3 sequences, 8.5% to 10% of them present only once. The sample was PBMCs from the stem cell graft donor, taken from the stem cell graft. The receptor was derived from a human donor who donated a stem cell graft to a child with acute lymphoblastic leukemia.

CDR3 residues: CASSGRGSYSYNEQFF. CDR3 nucleotide sequence: TGTGCCAGCAGCGGTCGGGGGAGCTATTCTTACAATGAGCAGTTCTTC. The J gene is TRBJ2-1, the V gene TRBV7-8; D is perhaps TRBD2 (6 bases). This CDR3 is built from 16 residues. Trimming shortened V by 5 bases and J by 4 bases, and 18 bases separated the two germline ends. The V gene's germline CDR1 is SGHVS and CDR2 FQNEAQ.